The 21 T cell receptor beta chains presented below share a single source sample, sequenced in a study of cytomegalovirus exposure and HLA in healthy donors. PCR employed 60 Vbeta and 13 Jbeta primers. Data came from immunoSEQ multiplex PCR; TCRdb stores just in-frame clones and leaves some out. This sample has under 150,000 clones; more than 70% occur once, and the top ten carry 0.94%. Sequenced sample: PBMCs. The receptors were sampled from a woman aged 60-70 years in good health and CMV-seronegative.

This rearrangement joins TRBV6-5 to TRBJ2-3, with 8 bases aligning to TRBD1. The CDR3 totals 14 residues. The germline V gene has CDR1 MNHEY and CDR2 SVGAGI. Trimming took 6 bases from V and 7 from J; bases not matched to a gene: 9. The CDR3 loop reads CASRSTGAFNTQYF. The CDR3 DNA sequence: TGTGCCAGCAGGTCGACAGGGGCCTTTAATACGCAGTATTTT.

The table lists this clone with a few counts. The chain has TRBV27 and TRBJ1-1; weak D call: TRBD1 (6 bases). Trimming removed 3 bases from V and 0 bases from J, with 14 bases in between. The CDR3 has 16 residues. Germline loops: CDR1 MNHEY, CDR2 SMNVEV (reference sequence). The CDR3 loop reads CASSFIWDTMNTEAFF. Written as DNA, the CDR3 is TGTGCCAGCAGTTTTATTTGGGACACCATGAACACTGAAGCTTTCTTT.

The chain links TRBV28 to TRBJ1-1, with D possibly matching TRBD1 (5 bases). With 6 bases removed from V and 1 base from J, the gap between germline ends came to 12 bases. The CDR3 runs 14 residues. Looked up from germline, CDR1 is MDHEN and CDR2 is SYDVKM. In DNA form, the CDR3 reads TGTGCCAGCAGGGCAGTAGGACAGAACACTGAAGCTTTCTTT. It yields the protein CASRAVGQNTEAFF.

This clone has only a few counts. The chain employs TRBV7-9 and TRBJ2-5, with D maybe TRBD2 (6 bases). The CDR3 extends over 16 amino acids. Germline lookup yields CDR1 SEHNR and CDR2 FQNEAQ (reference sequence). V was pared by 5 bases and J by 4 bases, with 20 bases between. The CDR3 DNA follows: TGTGCCAGCAGCCCCCCGAGTGGGGGGAGAGGAGAGACCCAGTACTTC. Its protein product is CASSPPSGGRGETQYF.

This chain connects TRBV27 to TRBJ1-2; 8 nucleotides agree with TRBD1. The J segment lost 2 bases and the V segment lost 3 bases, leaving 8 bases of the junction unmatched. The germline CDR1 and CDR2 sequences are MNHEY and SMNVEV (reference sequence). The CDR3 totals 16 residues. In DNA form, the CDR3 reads TGTGCCAGCAGTTTCCTACAGGGGGGCAGGAACTATGGCTACACCTTC. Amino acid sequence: CASSFLQGGRNYGYTF.

The CDR3 loop reads CASSPRLALPSTDTQYF. The CDR3 DNA is TGCGCCAGCAGCCCTCGTCTAGCTCTCCCTAGCACAGATACGCAGTATTTT. This chain uses TRBV5-1 with TRBJ2-3, with D maybe TRBD2 (5 bases). This CDR3 region has 17 residues. Trimming took off 4 bases at V and 0 bases at J, with 18 bases between the two ends. Germline V lookup: CDR1 SGHRS, CDR2 YFSETQ.

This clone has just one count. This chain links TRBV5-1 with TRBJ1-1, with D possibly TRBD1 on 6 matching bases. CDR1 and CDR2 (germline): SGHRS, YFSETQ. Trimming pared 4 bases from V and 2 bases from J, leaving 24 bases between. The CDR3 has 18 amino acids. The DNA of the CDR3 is TGCGCCAGCAGCACGAACCCAGGGGCCTGGAGTGGTAACACTGAAGCTTTCTTT. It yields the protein CASSTNPGAWSGNTEAFF.

CDR3 in DNA: TGTGCCAGCAGCAGACGACAGGGGGCGGGAGAAAAACTGTTTTTT. Translation: CASSRRQGAGEKLFF. The chain is built from TRBV9 and TRBJ1-4, with 10 positions matching TRBD1. Germline trimming cut 4 bases from V and 8 bases from J; bases unmatched to any gene: 8. CDR3 length: 15 residues. Germline loops: CDR1 SGDLS, CDR2 YYNGEE.

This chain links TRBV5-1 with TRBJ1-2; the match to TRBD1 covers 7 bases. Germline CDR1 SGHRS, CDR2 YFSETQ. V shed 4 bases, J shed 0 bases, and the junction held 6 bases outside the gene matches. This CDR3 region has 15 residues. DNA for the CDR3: TGCGCCAGCAGCCCTGGGGACAGTTCTAACTATGGCTACACCTTC. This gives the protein CASSPGDSSNYGYTF.

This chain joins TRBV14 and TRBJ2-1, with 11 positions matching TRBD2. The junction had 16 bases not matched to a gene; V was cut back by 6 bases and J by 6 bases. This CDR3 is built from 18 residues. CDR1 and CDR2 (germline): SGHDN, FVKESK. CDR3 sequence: CASSRGTSGAPVGNEQFF. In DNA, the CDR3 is TGTGCCAGCAGTCGCGGGACTAGCGGAGCGCCGGTCGGCAATGAGCAGTTCTTC.

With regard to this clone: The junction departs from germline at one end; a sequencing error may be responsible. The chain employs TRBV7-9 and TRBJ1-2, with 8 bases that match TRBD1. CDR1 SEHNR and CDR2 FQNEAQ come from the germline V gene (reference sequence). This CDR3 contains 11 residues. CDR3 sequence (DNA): TGTTCCAGCAGCGACAGGGGTGGCTACACCTTC. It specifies CSSSDRGGYTF.

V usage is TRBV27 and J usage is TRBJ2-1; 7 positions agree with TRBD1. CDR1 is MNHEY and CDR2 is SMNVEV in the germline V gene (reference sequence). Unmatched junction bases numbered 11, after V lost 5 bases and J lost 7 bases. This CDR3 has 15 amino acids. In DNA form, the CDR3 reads TGTGCCAGCAGTAACGGACAGGTGAAATGGAATGAGCAGTTCTTC. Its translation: CASSNGQVKWNEQFF.

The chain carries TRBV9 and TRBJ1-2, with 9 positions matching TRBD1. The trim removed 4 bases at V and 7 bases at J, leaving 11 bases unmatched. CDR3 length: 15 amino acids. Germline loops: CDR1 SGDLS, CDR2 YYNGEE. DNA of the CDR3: TGTGCCAGCAGCCAGGGACAGGGTGCAGTTTTTGGCTACACCTTC. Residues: CASSQGQGAVFGYTF.

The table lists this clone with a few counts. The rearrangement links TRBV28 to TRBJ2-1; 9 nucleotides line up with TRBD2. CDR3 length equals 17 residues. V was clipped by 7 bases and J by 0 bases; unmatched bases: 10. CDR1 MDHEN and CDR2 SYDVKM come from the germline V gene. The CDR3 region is CASTTGRGGGSYNEQFF. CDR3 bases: TGTGCCAGCACCACCGGACGCGGGGGGGGCTCCTACAATGAGCAGTTCTTC.

The CDR3 reads CASSQDRGSNYQPQHF. The CDR3 DNA reads TGCGCCAGCAGCCAAGATCGCGGCAGCAATTATCAGCCCCAGCATTTT. V is TRBV4-1 and J is TRBJ1-5; no clear D. The CDR3 is 16 residues long. Per germline, CDR1 MGHRA and CDR2 YSYEKL. Deletions cut 0 bases from V and 5 bases from J, with 14 bases between.

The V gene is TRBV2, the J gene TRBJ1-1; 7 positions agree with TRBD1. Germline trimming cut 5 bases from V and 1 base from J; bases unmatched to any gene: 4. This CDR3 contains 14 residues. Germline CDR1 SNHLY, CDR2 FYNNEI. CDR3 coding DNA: TGTGCCAGCAGTTACGACAGGGCGAACACTGAAGCTTTCTTT. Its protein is CASSYDRANTEAFF.

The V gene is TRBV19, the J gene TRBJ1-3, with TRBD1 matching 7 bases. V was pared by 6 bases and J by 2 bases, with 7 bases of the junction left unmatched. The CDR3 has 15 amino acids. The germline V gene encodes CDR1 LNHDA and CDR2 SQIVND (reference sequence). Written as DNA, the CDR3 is TGTGCCAGTAGGCGTTCAGACAGGGCTGGAAACACCATATATTTT. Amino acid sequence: CASRRSDRAGNTIYF.

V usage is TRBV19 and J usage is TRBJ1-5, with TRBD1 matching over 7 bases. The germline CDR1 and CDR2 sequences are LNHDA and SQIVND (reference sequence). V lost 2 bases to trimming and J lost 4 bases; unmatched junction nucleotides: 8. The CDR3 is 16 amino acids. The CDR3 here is CASSIILGGQNQPQHF. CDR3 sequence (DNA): TGTGCCAGTAGTATAATTTTAGGGGGCCAGAATCAGCCCCAGCATTTT.

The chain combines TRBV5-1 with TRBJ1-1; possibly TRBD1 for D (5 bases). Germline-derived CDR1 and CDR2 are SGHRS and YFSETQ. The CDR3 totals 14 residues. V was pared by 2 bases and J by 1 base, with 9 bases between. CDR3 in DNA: TGCGCCAGCAGCTTCCAGGGTGGGAACACTGAAGCTTTCTTT. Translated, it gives CASSFQGGNTEAFF.

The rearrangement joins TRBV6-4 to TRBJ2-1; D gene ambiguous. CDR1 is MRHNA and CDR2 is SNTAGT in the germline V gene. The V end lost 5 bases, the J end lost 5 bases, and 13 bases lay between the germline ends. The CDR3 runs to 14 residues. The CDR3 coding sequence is TGTGCCAGCAGTATTCAGGAATGGGACAATGAGCAGTTCTTC. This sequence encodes CASSIQEWDNEQFF.

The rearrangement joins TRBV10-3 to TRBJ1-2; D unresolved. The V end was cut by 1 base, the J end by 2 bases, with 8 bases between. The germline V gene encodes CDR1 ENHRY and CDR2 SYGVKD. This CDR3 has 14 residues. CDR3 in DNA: TGTGCCATCAGTGAGTGGGGAGACAACTATGGCTACACCTTC. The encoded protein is CAISEWGDNYGYTF.